The rows below give T cell receptor beta chains drawn from one sample of a study of T cells in Graves' hyperthyroidism and ophthalmopathy. TCRdb fed the multiplex PCR reads into MiXCR, producing one record per CDR3 protein. The table records fewer than 300,000 distinct CDR3 sequences, 25% of them present only once. The source material was blood. Receptors originate from a man aged 40-50 years with Graves' hyperthyroidism that later progressed to Graves' ophthalmopathy. CDR3s include the opening cysteine and the closing phenylalanine or tryptophan. Fields, in order: V gene, clone size, D gene, J gene, CDR3 protein, CDR3 DNA. A D gene is named only where the DNA matches it firmly. Size is omitted from some rows. Given values are once, few, many or a class for expanded clones.

v_gene: TRBV6-2/TRBV6-3
abundance: many
d_gene: TRBD2
j_gene: TRBJ2-2
CDR3aa: CASRTSGRSNTGELFF
CDR3nt: TGTGCCAGCAGGACTAGCGGGAGGTCGAACACCGGGGAGCTGTTTTTT

v_gene: TRBV5-1
abundance: many
d_gene: TRBD1
j_gene: TRBJ2-7
CDR3aa: CASSDPGQGVAYEQYF
CDR3nt: TGCGCCAGCAGCGATCCGGGACAGGGGGTTGCCTACGAGCAGTACTTC

v_gene: TRBV6-1
abundance: few
d_gene: -
j_gene: TRBJ1-1
CDR3aa: CASSPPSLGHEAFF
CDR3nt: TGTGCCAGCAGTCCCCCCTCCCTGGGACATGAAGCTTTCTTT

v_gene: TRBV6-2/TRBV6-3
abundance: many
d_gene: -
j_gene: TRBJ1-2
CDR3aa: CASSGLPGYGYTF
CDR3nt: TGTGCCAGCAGTGGCTTACCCGGCTATGGCTACACCTTC

v_gene: TRBV12-3/TRBV12-4
abundance: many
d_gene: TRBD2
j_gene: TRBJ2-7
CDR3aa: CASRESRSGEAHEQYF
CDR3nt: TGTGCCAGCAGGGAGAGCCGTAGCGGGGAGGCCCACGAGCAGTACTTC

v_gene: TRBV4-1
abundance: many
d_gene: -
j_gene: TRBJ2-3
CDR3aa: CASSLVGDTQYF
CDR3nt: TGCGCCAGCAGCCTCGTGGGAGATACGCAGTATTTT

v_gene: TRBV9
abundance: many
d_gene: TRBD2
j_gene: TRBJ2-7
CDR3aa: CASSPRLAGFSEQYF
CDR3nt: TGTGCCAGTTCCCCGAGACTAGCGGGATTCTCCGAGCAGTACTTC

v_gene: TRBV28
abundance: many
d_gene: TRBD2
j_gene: TRBJ2-7
CDR3aa: CASSRGKGIAGGRSYEQYF
CDR3nt: TGTGCCAGCAGCCGAGGGAAGGGGATCGCGGGAGGGCGGTCCTACGAGCAGTACTTC

v_gene: TRBV11-2
abundance: -
d_gene: -
j_gene: TRBJ1-3
CDR3aa: CASSLVIGTASGNTIYF
CDR3nt: TGTGCCAGCAGCTTGGTGATCGGGACTGCCTCTGGAAACACCATATATTTT

v_gene: TRBV20-1
abundance: -
d_gene: TRBD2
j_gene: TRBJ2-7
CDR3aa: CSARQTSGSEQYF
CDR3nt: TGCAGTGCTAGACAGACTAGCGGGAGTGAGCAGTACTTC

v_gene: TRBV7-8
abundance: many
d_gene: -
j_gene: TRBJ1-3
CDR3aa: CASRDTSSGNTIYF
CDR3nt: TGTGCCAGCAGGGACACGAGCTCTGGAAACACCATATATTTT

v_gene: TRBV24-1
abundance: many
d_gene: TRBD1
j_gene: TRBJ2-7
CDR3aa: CATSDPGQGAVEQYF
CDR3nt: TGTGCCACCAGTGATCCGGGACAGGGGGCGGTCGAGCAGTACTTC

v_gene: TRBV11-1
abundance: many
d_gene: TRBD1
j_gene: TRBJ1-5
CDR3aa: CASSFRGATGPQPQHF
CDR3nt: TGTGCCAGCAGCTTTCGAGGAGCGACAGGGCCTCAGCCCCAGCATTTT

v_gene: TRBV19
abundance: many
d_gene: -
j_gene: TRBJ1-5
CDR3aa: CASSIVAVHQPQHF
CDR3nt: TGTGCCAGTAGTATAGTGGCAGTCCACCAGCCCCAGCATTTT

v_gene: TRBV20-1
abundance: many
d_gene: TRBD2
j_gene: TRBJ2-7
CDR3aa: CSARDLASGYEQYF
CDR3nt: TGCAGTGCTAGAGATCTAGCTAGCGGCTACGAGCAGTACTTC

v_gene: TRBV2
abundance: many
d_gene: -
j_gene: TRBJ1-1
CDR3aa: CASRQTGGGTEAFF
CDR3nt: TGTGCCAGCAGACAGACAGGCGGGGGAACTGAAGCTTTCTTT

v_gene: TRBV6-2/TRBV6-3
abundance: -
d_gene: TRBD1
j_gene: TRBJ1-1
CDR3aa: CASSYLPGGVTKAFF
CDR3nt: TGTGCCAGCAGTTACTTGCCAGGGGGCGTCACTAAAGCTTTCTTT

v_gene: TRBV6-1
abundance: -
d_gene: TRBD1
j_gene: TRBJ1-1
CDR3aa: CASSGGQGQDTEAFF
CDR3nt: TGTGCCAGCAGTGGGGGACAGGGCCAGGACACTGAAGCTTTCTTT

v_gene: TRBV6-5
abundance: many
d_gene: -
j_gene: TRBJ1-1
CDR3aa: CASRTGGGHPEAFF
CDR3nt: TGTGCCAGCCGTACCGGGGGGGGACATCCTGAAGCTTTCTTT

v_gene: TRBV11-2
abundance: -
d_gene: -
j_gene: TRBJ2-7
CDR3aa: CASSLGTTLEQYF
CDR3nt: TGTGCCAGCAGCTTAGGGACTACTCTCGAGCAGTACTTC

v_gene: TRBV20-1
abundance: many
d_gene: -
j_gene: TRBJ1-2
CDR3aa: CSARDAAGEIEGYTF
CDR3nt: TGCAGTGCTAGAGATGCTGCAGGGGAAATCGAAGGCTACACCTTC

v_gene: TRBV4-1
abundance: few
d_gene: -
j_gene: TRBJ1-5
CDR3aa: CASSQVGQNQPQHF
CDR3nt: TGCGCCAGCAGCCAAGTTGGACAGAATCAGCCCCAGCATTTT

v_gene: TRBV5-6
abundance: many
d_gene: TRBD1
j_gene: TRBJ2-7
CDR3aa: CASSLGTGAGYEQYF
CDR3nt: TGTGCCAGCAGCTTAGGGACAGGGGCTGGGTACGAGCAGTACTTC

v_gene: TRBV2
abundance: -
d_gene: -
j_gene: TRBJ2-1
CDR3aa: CASSEALRSLSSYNEQFF
CDR3nt: TGTGCCAGCAGTGAAGCGCTTCGGAGTCTGAGCTCCTACAATGAGCAGTTCTTC

v_gene: TRBV28
abundance: many
d_gene: -
j_gene: TRBJ1-1
CDR3aa: CASSFNEAFF
CDR3nt: TGTGCCAGCAGTTTTAATGAAGCTTTCTTT

v_gene: TRBV28
abundance: many
d_gene: -
j_gene: TRBJ1-5
CDR3aa: CASSLSQGSNQPQHF
CDR3nt: TGTGCCAGCAGTTTATCCCAGGGCTCCAATCAGCCCCAGCATTTT

v_gene: TRBV12-3/TRBV12-4
abundance: -
d_gene: -
j_gene: TRBJ2-7
CDR3aa: CASRDSLDEQYF
CDR3nt: TGTGCCAGCAGGGATAGTCTGGACGAGCAGTACTTC

v_gene: TRBV28
abundance: -
d_gene: -
j_gene: TRBJ2-7
CDR3aa: CATRLRDGYEQYF
CDR3nt: TGTGCCACCAGATTGCGCGATGGGTACGAGCAGTACTTC

v_gene: TRBV6-2/TRBV6-3
abundance: many
d_gene: -
j_gene: TRBJ2-7
CDR3aa: CASRKDLVRYEQYF
CDR3nt: TGTGCCAGCAGAAAGGACCTAGTGAGGTACGAGCAGTACTTC

v_gene: TRBV20-1
abundance: many
d_gene: -
j_gene: TRBJ1-1
CDR3aa: CSANGQHEAFF
CDR3nt: TGCAGTGCTAACGGACAGCATGAAGCTTTCTTT

v_gene: TRBV27
abundance: -
d_gene: TRBD2
j_gene: TRBJ2-7
CDR3aa: CASSSPSMAGGYEQYF
CDR3nt: TGTGCCAGCAGTTCTCCATCCATGGCGGGAGGTTACGAGCAGTACTTC

v_gene: TRBV28
abundance: many
d_gene: TRBD2
j_gene: TRBJ2-7
CDR3aa: CASSSPHPRTSNYEQYF
CDR3nt: TGTGCCAGCAGTTCACCCCACCCCCGGACTAGCAACTACGAGCAGTACTTC

v_gene: TRBV5-1
abundance: many
d_gene: -
j_gene: TRBJ1-2
CDR3aa: CASSFLAGPTNYGYTF
CDR3nt: TGCGCCAGCAGCTTTCTAGCGGGACCGACTAACTATGGCTACACCTTC

v_gene: TRBV28
abundance: -
d_gene: -
j_gene: TRBJ2-5
CDR3aa: CASSYSEQETQYF
CDR3nt: TGTGCCAGCAGTTACTCGGAACAAGAGACCCAGTACTTC

v_gene: TRBV20-1
abundance: -
d_gene: -
j_gene: TRBJ1-2
CDR3aa: CSARVSAKYGYTF
CDR3nt: TGCAGTGCTAGAGTGTCAGCTAAGTATGGCTACACCTTC

v_gene: TRBV10-2
abundance: -
d_gene: -
j_gene: TRBJ1-1
CDR3aa: CASSKGFYTEAFF
CDR3nt: TGCGCCAGCAGTAAGGGGTTTTACACTGAAGCTTTCTTT

v_gene: TRBV7-9
abundance: -
d_gene: -
j_gene: TRBJ1-1
CDR3aa: CASSSRAGFTEAFF
CDR3nt: TGTGCCAGCAGCTCCAGGGCGGGGTTTACTGAAGCTTTCTTT

v_gene: TRBV7-3
abundance: few
d_gene: -
j_gene: TRBJ1-1
CDR3aa: CASSLDPEAFF
CDR3nt: TGTGCCAGCAGCTTGGACCCGGAGGCTTTCTTT

v_gene: TRBV6-2/TRBV6-3
abundance: many
d_gene: -
j_gene: TRBJ1-5
CDR3aa: CASRTSNQPQHF
CDR3nt: TGTGCCAGCCGGACTAGCAATCAGCCCCAGCATTTT

v_gene: TRBV20-1
abundance: many
d_gene: -
j_gene: TRBJ2-7
CDR3aa: CSARDLTAYEQYF
CDR3nt: TGCAGTGCTAGAGATTTGACAGCCTACGAGCAGTACTTC

v_gene: TRBV2
abundance: -
d_gene: -
j_gene: TRBJ2-5
CDR3aa: CASSVSLGGTQYF
CDR3nt: TGTGCCAGCAGTGTCAGTCTGGGGGGGACCCAGTACTTC

v_gene: TRBV12-3/TRBV12-4
abundance: many
d_gene: -
j_gene: TRBJ2-7
CDR3aa: CASSRNTGPDFREQYF
CDR3nt: TGTGCCAGCAGTCGCAATACGGGACCGGATTTTCGCGAGCAGTACTTC

v_gene: TRBV5-1
abundance: many
d_gene: -
j_gene: TRBJ2-4
CDR3aa: CASSTDRQLAKNIQYF
CDR3nt: TGCGCCAGCAGCACCGACAGACAGCTCGCCAAAAACATTCAGTACTTC

v_gene: TRBV20-1
abundance: -
d_gene: TRBD1
j_gene: TRBJ2-7
CDR3aa: CSAIRQGANEQYF
CDR3nt: TGCAGTGCTATCCGACAGGGGGCGAACGAGCAGTACTTC

v_gene: TRBV27
abundance: -
d_gene: TRBD2
j_gene: TRBJ2-7
CDR3aa: CASRPSGRRPYEQYF
CDR3nt: TGTGCCAGCAGGCCTAGCGGGAGAAGGCCCTACGAGCAGTACTTC

v_gene: TRBV20-1
abundance: many
d_gene: -
j_gene: TRBJ1-3
CDR3aa: CSAREGGYGNTIYF
CDR3nt: TGCAGTGCTAGAGAGGGGGGTTACGGAAACACCATATATTTT

v_gene: TRBV12-3/TRBV12-4
abundance: -
d_gene: TRBD1
j_gene: TRBJ1-2
CDR3aa: CASGRDRDHYYTF
CDR3nt: TGTGCCAGCGGAAGGGACAGGGACCACTACTACACCTTC

v_gene: TRBV6-5
abundance: many
d_gene: -
j_gene: TRBJ1-1
CDR3aa: CASRPPREGTEAFF
CDR3nt: TGTGCCAGCAGGCCCCCTAGGGAGGGAACTGAAGCTTTCTTT

v_gene: TRBV7-2
abundance: -
d_gene: -
j_gene: TRBJ2-7
CDR3aa: CASSRELQGSYEQYF
CDR3nt: TGTGCCAGCAGCCGTGAATTACAGGGTTCCTACGAGCAGTACTTC

v_gene: TRBV30
abundance: -
d_gene: -
j_gene: TRBJ2-7
CDR3aa: CASFSSVTGAYEQYF
CDR3nt: TGTGCCTCATTCTCTTCGGTGACCGGGGCCTACGAGCAGTACTTC

v_gene: TRBV29-1
abundance: many
d_gene: TRBD1
j_gene: TRBJ1-2
CDR3aa: CSVGGQGRRGYTF
CDR3nt: TGCAGCGTTGGAGGACAGGGTCGACGAGGCTACACCTTC

v_gene: TRBV19
abundance: many
d_gene: -
j_gene: TRBJ2-7
CDR3aa: CASSTTANSYEQYF
CDR3nt: TGTGCCAGTAGTACCACAGCAAACTCCTACGAGCAGTACTTC

v_gene: TRBV6-5
abundance: many
d_gene: -
j_gene: TRBJ1-1
CDR3aa: CASTDGGTGEAFF
CDR3nt: TGTGCCAGCACCGACGGGGGGACGGGGGAAGCTTTCTTT

v_gene: TRBV12-3/TRBV12-4
abundance: many
d_gene: TRBD1
j_gene: TRBJ2-5
CDR3aa: CASSLNGQEETQYF
CDR3nt: TGTGCCAGCAGCTTAAATGGACAGGAGGAGACCCAGTACTTC

v_gene: TRBV9
abundance: many
d_gene: TRBD1
j_gene: TRBJ1-2
CDR3aa: CASSAGGGVLYGYTF
CDR3nt: TGTGCCAGCAGCGCAGGGGGCGGAGTTCTTTATGGCTACACCTTC